This section outlines one T cell receptor (beta chain) sequence together with its context. Its antigen is undetermined. This record belongs to a study of cytotoxic CD8 clonotypes in ibrutinib-treated CLL. Study-wide context: The patients comprised approximately 11 relapsed/refractory and around 14 treatment-naive cases, around 18 IGHV unmutated. With a range of 6 to 36, the median treatment time before response samples were taken was under 15 months. Study-level findings and limits: Sustained-remission patients were sampled at one set of times and progressing patients at different ones. Higher clonality was seen at ibrutinib response and a return toward baseline at progression.

Assay used: immunoSEQ multiplex PCR; TCRdb lists only in-frame clones, some missing. In the table there are hundreds of thousands of clones, roughly 70% of which are singletons. The sequence derives from a human donor with chronic lymphocytic leukemia. Sequencing used PBMCs, obtained after 24 months of ibrutinib treatment.

The CDR3 loop is CASSPGGLAGGLYEQYF. The CDR3 DNA reads TGTGCCAGCAGCCCCGGGGGACTAGCGGGAGGGCTGTACGAGCAGTACTTC. This sequence joins TRBV9 and TRBJ2-7, with 16 bases that match TRBD2. Unmatched junction bases numbered 8, after V lost 4 bases and J lost 4 bases. This CDR3 has 17 residues. Germline CDR1 SGDLS, CDR2 YYNGEE.